This TCR beta chain was retrieved from a study of blood T cells in healthy people across ages. Study-level findings and limits: Unsorted PBMCs blocked a conclusive comparison of naive and antigen-experienced cells.

The germline V gene has CDR1 SGHRS and CDR2 YFSETQ. V lost 1 base and J lost 5; bases outside the gene matches: 5. The CDR3 consists of 14 residues. It was with a sample-barcoded 5' primer and a J-beta primer mix that a second PCR of roughly 6 to 12 cycles was run. TCRdb analysed the 5' RACE reads with MiXCR anew, one entry per CDR3 protein. The table has about 900,000 distinct CDR3 sequences, under 80% seen once. This clonotype was seen many times. The antigen remains undetermined. The clonotype comes from a man between 25 and 39 years old in good health. The V gene is TRBV5-1, the J gene TRBJ1-2; 7 bases line up with TRBD1. Sequenced material: blood. The CDR3 bases are TGCGCCAGCAGCTTGCAAACAGGGGTTTATGGCTACACCTTC. It translates to CASSLQTGVYGYTF.